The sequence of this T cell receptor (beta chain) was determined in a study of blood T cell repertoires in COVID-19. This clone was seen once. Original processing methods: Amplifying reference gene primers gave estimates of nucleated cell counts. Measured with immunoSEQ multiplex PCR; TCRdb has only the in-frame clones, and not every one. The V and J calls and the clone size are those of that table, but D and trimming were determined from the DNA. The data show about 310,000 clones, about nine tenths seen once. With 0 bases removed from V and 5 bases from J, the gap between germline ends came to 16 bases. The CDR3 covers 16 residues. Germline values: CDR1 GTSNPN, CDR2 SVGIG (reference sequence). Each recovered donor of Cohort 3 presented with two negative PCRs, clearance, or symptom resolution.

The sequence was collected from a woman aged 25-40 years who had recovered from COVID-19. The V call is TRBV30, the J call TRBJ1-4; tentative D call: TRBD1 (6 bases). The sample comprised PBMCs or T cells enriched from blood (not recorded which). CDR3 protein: CAWSVGLAGANEKLFF. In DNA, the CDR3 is TGTGCCTGGAGTGTAGGGTTGGCAGGGGCAAATGAAAAACTGTTTTTT.